A selection of T cell receptor beta chains follows, all from one sample in a study of glioma-infiltrating T cells. TCRdb redid the calling of the multiplex PCR reads with MiXCR, one entry per CDR3 protein. The sample lists a few hundred thousand distinct CDR3 sequences; about 40% were seen once. The sequenced sample consisted of glioma tissue, nonneoplastic brain tissue, or PBMCs (not recorded which). These receptors came from a human donor with low-grade glioma or glioblastoma, undergoing nonglioma brain surgery, or in good health (not recorded which). The CDR3 runs from the conserved cysteine through the conserved F or W. D genes are given only for firm matches. Rows give clone size only sometimes, using once, few, many, or a class for an expanded clone.

V: TRBV4-1
size: NA
J: TRBJ1-2
D: NA
CDR3: CASSQDSGYGYTF
DNA: TGCGCCAGCAGCCAAGATTCAGGGTATGGCTACACCTTC

V: TRBV20-1
size: NA
J: TRBJ1-4
D: TRBD1
CDR3: CSATQPGQGNEKLFF
DNA: TGCAGTGCAACCCAACCGGGACAGGGAAACGAAAAACTGTTTTTT

V: TRBV20-1
size: NA
J: TRBJ1-1
D: NA
CDR3: CSAREWQAPPRGPAFF
DNA: TGCAGTGCTAGAGAGTGGCAGGCCCCCCCCCGGGGGCCAGCTTTCTTT

V: TRBV28
size: many
J: TRBJ2-7
D: NA
CDR3: CASSRQDLTYEQYF
DNA: TGTGCCAGCAGCCGCCAAGACCTAACCTACGAGCAGTACTTC

V: TRBV28
size: NA
J: TRBJ2-5
D: TRBD1
CDR3: CASSILTGGVETQYF
DNA: TGTGCCAGCAGTATCCTGACAGGGGGCGTCGAGACCCAGTACTTC

V: TRBV24-1
size: many
J: TRBJ2-1
D: TRBD1
CDR3: CATSDLNRGKNEQFF
DNA: TGTGCCACCAGTGACCTTAACAGGGGCAAGAATGAGCAGTTCTTC

V: TRBV6-2/TRBV6-3
size: NA
J: TRBJ1-2
D: NA
CDR3: CASSFGWRTVKKNYGYTF
DNA: TGTGCCAGCAGTTTCGGCTGGAGGACAGTTAAGAAAAACTATGGCTACACCTTC

V: TRBV6-2/TRBV6-3
size: many
J: TRBJ2-1
D: NA
CDR3: CASSYGLSSYNEQFF
DNA: TGTGCCAGCAGTTACGGGCTGAGCTCCTACAATGAGCAGTTCTTC

V: TRBV27
size: many
J: TRBJ1-1
D: NA
CDR3: CASSLLGFGALNTEAFF
DNA: TGTGCCAGCAGTTTATTGGGATTCGGGGCGTTGAACACTGAAGCTTTCTTT

V: TRBV7-2
size: NA
J: TRBJ2-5
D: NA
CDR3: CASSGRAARETQYF
DNA: TGTGCCAGCAGCGGTAGGGCCGCCAGGGAGACCCAGTACTTC

V: TRBV6-2/TRBV6-3
size: NA
J: TRBJ1-1
D: NA
CDR3: CASSYSTQEMAFF
DNA: TGTGCCAGCAGTTACTCGACCCAGGAGATGGCTTTCTTT

V: TRBV14
size: few
J: TRBJ1-6
D: NA
CDR3: CASIPSHLSYNSPLHF
DNA: TGTGCCAGCATACCGAGTCATCTCTCCTATAATTCACCCCTCCACTTT

V: TRBV20-1
size: NA
J: TRBJ1-1
D: NA
CDR3: CSARPPGQLGTEAFF
DNA: TGCAGTGCTAGACCCCCAGGACAGCTGGGGACTGAAGCTTTCTTT

V: TRBV4-1
size: NA
J: TRBJ2-2
D: NA
CDR3: CASSQEGPGAWTGELFF
DNA: TGCGCCAGCAGCCAAGAAGGTCCAGGGGCGTGGACCGGGGAGCTGTTTTTT

V: TRBV4-1
size: NA
J: TRBJ1-2
D: NA
CDR3: CASSPAQNPYGYTF
DNA: TGCGCCAGCAGCCCCGCCCAGAATCCCTATGGCTACACCTTC

V: TRBV7-8
size: many
J: TRBJ2-3
D: TRBD2
CDR3: CASSLTSGMADTQYF
DNA: TGTGCCAGCAGCTTAACTAGCGGGATGGCAGATACGCAGTATTTT

V: TRBV28
size: many
J: TRBJ2-3
D: TRBD2
CDR3: CASSLTSGSGTDTQYF
DNA: TGTGCCAGCAGTTTAACTAGCGGGAGTGGCACAGATACGCAGTATTTT

V: TRBV3-1
size: many
J: TRBJ2-7
D: TRBD2
CDR3: CASSRGLAGAYEQYF
DNA: TGTGCCAGCAGCCGGGGACTAGCGGGAGCCTACGAGCAGTACTTC

V: TRBV7-9
size: NA
J: TRBJ2-1
D: TRBD1
CDR3: CASSRGDRGSYNEQFF
DNA: TGTGCCAGCAGCCGGGGGGACAGGGGATCCTACAATGAGCAGTTCTTC

V: TRBV20-1
size: few
J: TRBJ2-2
D: NA
CDR3: CSARASENTGELFF
DNA: TGCAGTGCTAGAGCTAGCGAGAACACCGGGGAGCTGTTTTTT

V: TRBV5-4
size: NA
J: TRBJ2-1
D: TRBD1
CDR3: CASSLPGTASYNEQFF
DNA: TGTGCCAGCAGCTTGCCCGGGACAGCCAGCTACAATGAGCAGTTCTTC

V: TRBV28
size: NA
J: TRBJ2-7
D: TRBD1
CDR3: CASSPGTGMSYKQYF
DNA: TGTGCCAGCAGCCCCGGGACAGGGATGTCCTACAAGCAGTACTTC

V: TRBV12-3/TRBV12-4
size: NA
J: TRBJ2-3
D: NA
CDR3: CASSPQIAADTQYF
DNA: TGTGCCAGCAGTCCACAGATTGCCGCGGATACGCAGTATTTT

V: TRBV27
size: NA
J: TRBJ2-3
D: TRBD2
CDR3: CASKRGGTSGGDTQYF
DNA: TGTGCCAGCAAAAGGGGAGGGACTAGCGGGGGAGATACGCAGTATTTT

V: TRBV27
size: NA
J: TRBJ2-7
D: NA
CDR3: CASSNLPLGGSYNEQYF
DNA: TGTGCCAGCAGTAATCTCCCATTGGGAGGATCCTACAACGAGCAGTACTTC

V: TRBV7-6
size: NA
J: TRBJ2-5
D: NA
CDR3: CSSSLRLEVAQYF
DNA: TGTTCCAGCAGCTTACGACTAGAAGTGGCCCAGTACTTC

V: TRBV6-2/TRBV6-3
size: NA
J: TRBJ2-1
D: NA
CDR3: CASSYVGSSYNEQFF
DNA: TGTGCCAGCAGTTACGTCGGGAGCTCCTACAATGAGCAGTTCTTC

V: TRBV7-2
size: NA
J: TRBJ1-2
D: NA
CDR3: CASGPASGYGYTF
DNA: TGTGCCAGCGGCCCCGCAAGTGGCTATGGCTACACCTTC

V: TRBV6-1
size: many
J: TRBJ2-5
D: TRBD1
CDR3: CASSWDRSGETQYF
DNA: TGTGCCAGCAGTTGGGACAGATCAGGGGAGACCCAGTACTTC

V: TRBV6-2/TRBV6-3
size: many
J: TRBJ1-1
D: NA
CDR3: CASSSWTGGAFF
DNA: TGTGCCAGCAGTTCCTGGACGGGGGGAGCTTTCTTT

V: TRBV27
size: many
J: TRBJ1-5
D: NA
CDR3: CASSLSGGNPNQPQHF
DNA: TGTGCCAGCAGTTTATCGGGGGGAAACCCAAATCAGCCCCAGCATTTT

V: TRBV2
size: NA
J: TRBJ1-2
D: NA
CDR3: CASSERKIGGYTF
DNA: TGTGCCAGCAGTGAGAGAAAGATAGGCGGCTACACCTTC

V: TRBV5-4
size: few
J: TRBJ2-3
D: NA
CDR3: CASSLGSGTYNTDTQYF
DNA: TGTGCCAGCAGCTTGGGCTCCGGGACTTATAACACAGATACGCAGTATTTT

V: TRBV7-9
size: NA
J: TRBJ2-5
D: TRBD2
CDR3: CASSWSGTEETQYF
DNA: TGTGCCAGCAGCTGGAGCGGGACCGAAGAGACCCAGTACTTC

V: TRBV19
size: few
J: TRBJ1-2
D: TRBD1
CDR3: CASSIDGTDRSYYGYTF
DNA: TGTGCCAGTAGTATAGATGGGACGGACAGGAGCTACTATGGCTACACCTTC

V: TRBV12-3/TRBV12-4
size: NA
J: TRBJ1-5
D: TRBD1
CDR3: CASSTTGDNQPQHF
DNA: TGTGCCAGCAGCACGACAGGGGACAATCAGCCCCAGCATTTT

V: TRBV12-3/TRBV12-4
size: once
J: TRBJ1-1
D: NA
CDR3: CASSLGGLSFEAFF
DNA: TGTGCCAGCAGTTTAGGGGGACTATCGTTTGAAGCTTTCTTT